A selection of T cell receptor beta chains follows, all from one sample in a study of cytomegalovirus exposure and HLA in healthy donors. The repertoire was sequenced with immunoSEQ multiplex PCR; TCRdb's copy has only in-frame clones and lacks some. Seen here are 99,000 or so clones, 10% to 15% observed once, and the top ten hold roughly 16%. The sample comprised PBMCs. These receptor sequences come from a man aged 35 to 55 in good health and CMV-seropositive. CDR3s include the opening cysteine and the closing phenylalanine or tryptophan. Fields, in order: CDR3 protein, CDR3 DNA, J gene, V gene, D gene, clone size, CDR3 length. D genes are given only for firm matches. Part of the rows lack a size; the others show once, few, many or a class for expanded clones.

CASTGQGEGQPQHF TGTGCCAGTACCGGACAGGGGGAAGGGCAGCCCCAGCATTTT TRBJ1-5 TRBV19 TRBD1 few 14
CAISEIKGAGGEQYF TGTGCCATCAGTGAAATTAAGGGCGCAGGGGGCGAGCAGTACTTC TRBJ2-7 TRBV10-3 TRBD1 few 15
CASSSPDRGETQYF TGTGCCAGCAGTTCTCCAGACAGGGGAGAGACCCAGTACTTC TRBJ2-5 TRBV5-6 TRBD1 . 14
CASRGQGDEKLFF TGTGCCAGCAGGGGACAGGGGGATGAAAAACTGTTTTTT TRBJ1-4 TRBV27 TRBD1 . 13
CASSGIGSAREQYF TGTGCCAGCAGCGGTATTGGCAGCGCTAGGGAGCAGTACTTC TRBJ2-7 TRBV7-9 . . 14
CASSRGSRNQPQHF TGTGCCAGCAGCCGGGGGTCCAGGAATCAGCCCCAGCATTTT TRBJ1-5 TRBV7-8 . few 14
CASSLGGGPQYF TGTGCCAGCAGCCTCGGGGGAGGTCCGCAGTACTTC TRBJ2-7 TRBV7-9 . . 12
CASGEAGNTIYF TGTGCCAGCGGGGAGGCTGGAAACACCATATATTTT TRBJ1-3 TRBV2 . . 12
CASSPRTGIDEAFF TGTGCCAGCAGTCCCCGGACAGGGATCGATGAAGCTTTCTTT TRBJ1-1 TRBV6-6 TRBD1 . 14
CASSLVPQGIYNEQFF TGTGCCAGCAGCTTAGTTCCACAGGGGATCTACAATGAGCAGTTCTTC TRBJ2-1 TRBV11-2 TRBD1 . 16
CASSLSTGAQPF TGTGCCAGCAGCTTATCGACAGGGGCTCAGCCCTTC TRBJ1-2 TRBV7-9 TRBD1 few 12
CASSVVGALDTEAFF TGTGCCAGCAGCGTAGTAGGGGCCCTGGACACTGAAGCTTTCTTT TRBJ1-1 TRBV9 . . 15
CSVPGQGSYEQYF TGCAGCGTACCGGGACAGGGGAGCTACGAGCAGTACTTC TRBJ2-7 TRBV29-1 TRBD1 . 13
CASSSTSPYGYTF TGTGCCAGCAGCTCCACATCTCCCTATGGCTACACCTTC TRBJ1-2 TRBV7-9 . few 13
CASSYSYRSNQPQHF TGTGCCAGCAGTTACTCGTACAGAAGCAATCAGCCCCAGCATTTT TRBJ1-5 TRBV6-5 . . 15
CASRSATATDTQYF TGTGCAAGTCGCTCAGCGACAGCCACAGATACGCAGTATTTT TRBJ2-3 TRBV12-2 . few 14
CASRIAGGPHEQYF TGTGCCAGCAGGATAGCGGGAGGGCCCCACGAGCAGTACTTC TRBJ2-7 TRBV28 TRBD2 few 14
CASISTGWGTEAFF TGTGCCAGCATCTCGACAGGGTGGGGGACTGAAGCTTTCTTT TRBJ1-1 TRBV27 TRBD1 . 14
CASSPGSLASHTQYF TGTGCCAGCAGCCCTGGCAGCCTAGCAAGCCATACGCAGTATTTT TRBJ2-3 TRBV14 . . 15
CASSLGTVNTEAFF TGCGCCAGCAGCCTCGGGACAGTGAACACTGAAGCTTTCTTT TRBJ1-1 TRBV5-1 TRBD1 few 14
CASSYSTGYEQYF TGTGCCAGCAGTTACTCGACAGGCTACGAGCAGTACTTC TRBJ2-7 TRBV6-5 . . 13
CASSHPLRGGPRRDGYTF TGCGCCAGCAGCCACCCACTTCGGGGGGGTCCCCGCCGGGATGGCTACACCTTC TRBJ1-2 TRBV4-1 . few 18
CASSQPFGAYEKLFF TGTGCCAGCAGTCAGCCGTTTGGGGCGTATGAAAAACTGTTTTTT TRBJ1-4 TRBV28 . . 15
CASRTRGVAGDRDTQYF TGTGCCAGCAGAACCCGCGGGGTAGCGGGAGATAGAGATACGCAGTATTTT TRBJ2-3 TRBV27 TRBD2 few 17
CASIRDGRSSYEQYF TGTGCCAGCATCAGGGATGGGAGGAGCTCCTACGAGCAGTACTTC TRBJ2-7 TRBV6-1 . . 15
CASSGTAKKRYEQYF TGTGCCAGCAGCGGGACAGCTAAGAAACGCTACGAGCAGTACTTC TRBJ2-7 TRBV5-6 TRBD1 few 15
CASSTTGQGTGELFF TGTGCCAGCAGTACAACGGGACAGGGGACCGGGGAGCTGTTTTTT TRBJ2-2 TRBV27 TRBD1 . 15
CASSQDSGRVGYTF TGCGCCAGCAGCCAAGATAGTGGGAGGGTCGGCTACACCTTC TRBJ1-2 TRBV4-1 . . 14
CAHLGGWNTEAFF TGTGCCCACCTGGGGGGGTGGAACACTGAAGCTTTCTTT TRBJ1-1 TRBV6-1 . . 13
CASSSETGGVKNGYTF TGTGCCAGCAGCTCAGAGACGGGGGGCGTGAAGAATGGCTACACCTTC TRBJ1-2 TRBV13 . few 16
CASSPRTSSVYGYTF TGTGCCAGCAGTCCCAGGACATCGTCCGTCTATGGCTACACCTTC TRBJ1-2 TRBV6-5 . few 15
CAWIVGSSVYNEQFF TGTGCCTGGATTGTCGGGAGCTCGGTCTACAATGAGCAGTTCTTC TRBJ2-1 TRBV30 . few 15
CASSRLEPINQPQHF TGTGCCAGCTCGCGGCTAGAACCGATCAATCAGCCCCAGCATTTT TRBJ1-5 TRBV6-1 . few 15
CSVTTGSYEQYF TGCAGCGTTACGACGGGCTCCTACGAGCAGTACTTC TRBJ2-7 TRBV29-1 . few 12
CASSFRTGMQFF TGTGCCAGCAGCTTCCGGACAGGAATGCAGTTCTTC TRBJ2-1 TRBV7-2 TRBD1 few 12
CSVLPAGQETQYF TGCAGCGTGTTGCCGGCAGGGCAAGAGACCCAGTACTTC TRBJ2-5 TRBV29-1 . . 13
CASSLHRSYQETQYF TGTGCCAGCAGCTTACACCGGTCGTACCAAGAGACCCAGTACTTC TRBJ2-5 TRBV7-6 . . 15
CASSLKGELRPQHF TGTGCCAGCAGCTTAAAGGGGGAATTGAGGCCCCAGCATTTT TRBJ1-5 TRBV7-2 . few 14
CASSAGTSVLETQYF TGTGCCAGCAGCGCCGGGACTAGCGTATTAGAGACCCAGTACTTC TRBJ2-5 TRBV9 TRBD2 . 15
CASSLGGPYEQYF TGCGCCAGCAGCTTGGGCGGGCCCTACGAGCAGTACTTC TRBJ2-7 TRBV5-1 . few 13
CSVEGKSAGAYNEQFF TGCAGCGTTGAAGGTAAGAGCGCTGGAGCCTACAATGAGCAGTTCTTC TRBJ2-1 TRBV29-1 . . 16
CASSLQENTEAFF TGTGCCAGCAGTCTTCAGGAGAACACTGAAGCTTTCTTT TRBJ1-1 TRBV11-2 . few 13
CASSPLSGNTIYF TGCGCCAGCAGCCCACTCTCTGGAAACACCATATATTTT TRBJ1-3 TRBV4-1 . . 13
CASSLGAVFTEAFF TGTGCCAGCAGCTTAGGGGCCGTGTTTACTGAAGCTTTCTTT TRBJ1-1 TRBV7-9 . few 14